The next 15 T cell receptor beta chains were all read from a single sample in a study of blood T cell repertoires in COVID-19. Profiled with immunoSEQ multiplex PCR; TCRdb holds only in-frame clones, not every one. This table holds about 200,000 clones, approximately 83% found once. The sample taken for sequencing was peripheral blood. These TCRs come from a man in his sixties with acute or convalescent COVID-19.

There are a few counts of this clone. The V call is TRBV28, the J call TRBJ1-2; D gene unclear. This CDR3 is built from 11 residues. V shed 8 bases and J shed 3 bases, with 7 bases lying between them. CDR1 is MDHEN, CDR2 SYDVKM, per germline. The chain's CDR3 is CASSYYYGYTF. The DNA for the CDR3 is TGTGCCAGCTCTTATTACTATGGCTACACCTTC.

The V and J genes are TRBV7-3 and TRBJ2-1; 7 nucleotides align to TRBD2. The trim removed 2 bases at V and 1 base at J, leaving 2 bases unmatched. The V gene's germline CDR1 is SGHTA and CDR2 FQGTGA. This CDR3 has 15 amino acids. The CDR3 DNA sequence: TGTGCCAGCAGCTTACGGGGGGTTTCCTACAATGAGCAGTTCTTC. Residues: CASSLRGVSYNEQFF.

This chain uses TRBV4-1 with TRBJ1-1; D unclear. V was pared by 4 bases and J by 10 bases, with 22 bases between. Germline lookup yields CDR1 MGHRA and CDR2 YSYEKL. The CDR3 has 15 residues. CDR3 residues: CASSPPGSRSPPAFF. In nucleotides, the CDR3 is TGCGCCAGCAGCCCACCCGGTTCCCGCTCCCCCCCAGCTTTCTTT.

This chain connects TRBV7-8 to TRBJ2-3, with D maybe TRBD2 (5 bases). The CDR3 is made up of 14 amino acids. Germline CDR1 and CDR2: SGHVS and FQNEAQ. Trimming shortened V by 3 bases and J by 2 bases, and 9 bases separated the two germline ends. This CDR3 reads CASSFSGHTDTQYF. In nucleotides, the CDR3 is TGTGCCAGCAGCTTCAGCGGCCACACAGATACGCAGTATTTT.

In DNA, the CDR3 is TGTGCTAGTGCCCTGGGACAGGGGTCCTACAATGAGCAGTTCTTC. Its translation is CASALGQGSYNEQFF. This sequence joins TRBV12-5 and TRBJ2-1; 10 nucleotides match TRBD1. The junction had 4 bases not matched to a gene; V was cut back by 7 bases and J by 1 base. The CDR3 spans 15 residues. Germline V gives CDR1 LGHNT, CDR2 FRNRAP.

The rearrangement links TRBV6-6 to TRBJ2-1, with TRBD2 matching 15 bases. Germline V lookup: CDR1 MNHNY, CDR2 SVGAGI (reference sequence). With 1 base clipped from V and 14 bases from J, the junction kept 6 bases outside the gene matches. The CDR3 is made up of 15 amino acids. CDR3 sequence (DNA): TGTGCCAGCAGTTACTTGGGACTAGCGGGAGGTTCGGAGTTCTTC. Encoded protein: CASSYLGLAGGSEFF.

This clone was seen only once. The V gene is TRBV7-9, the J gene TRBJ1-3, with 10 nucleotides matching TRBD1. Germline trimming cut 5 bases from V and 0 bases from J; bases unmatched to any gene: 7. Germline CDR1 SEHNR, CDR2 FQNEAQ (reference sequence). The CDR3 contains 17 residues. The DNA for the CDR3 is TGTGCCAGCAGCACCCGACAGGGGGCCGTCTCTGGAAACACCATATATTTT. This gives the protein CASSTRQGAVSGNTIYF.

The chain has TRBV9 and TRBJ2-1; no definite D call. Trimming shortened V by 3 bases and J by 3 bases, and 7 bases separated the two germline ends. The CDR3 is 13 amino acids. Germline V gives CDR1 SGDLS, CDR2 YYNGEE. The CDR3 loop reads CASSGAVYNEQFF. As DNA, the CDR3 is TGTGCCAGCAGCGGGGCCGTCTACAATGAGCAGTTCTTC.

The rearrangement links TRBV10-2 to TRBJ1-1; D may be TRBD1 (5 bases). Germline V CDR1 and CDR2: WSHSY, SAAADI. This CDR3 has 12 amino acids. V was clipped by 9 bases and J by 4 bases, with 12 bases between them. CDR3 loop: CASKGISTEAFF. In DNA, the CDR3 is TGCGCCAGTAAGGGGATCAGCACTGAAGCTTTCTTT.

The V call is TRBV14, the J call TRBJ1-2, with 9 bases aligning to TRBD1. There are 16 residues in the CDR3. The trim removed 2 bases at V and 9 bases at J, leaving 13 bases unmatched. The germline CDR1 and CDR2 sequences are SGHDN and FVKESK. The CDR3 spells CASSQLTGQGPLSYTF. CDR3 bases: TGTGCCAGCAGCCAACTTACGGGACAGGGACCTCTTAGCTACACCTTC. The full variable domain, with the rest looked up from reference TRBV14 and TRBJ1-2, is EAGVTQFPSHSVIEKGQTVTLRCDPISGHDNLYWYRRVMGKEIKFLLHFVKESKQDESGMPNNRFLAERTGGTYSTLKVQPAELEDSGVYFCASSQLTGQGPLSYTFGSGTRLTVV.

The rearrangement joins TRBV29-1 to TRBJ1-6; no firm D call. Trimming shortened V by 5 bases and J by 14 bases, and 10 bases separated the two germline ends. CDR3 length: 10 residues. Per the germline V gene, CDR1 is SQVTM and CDR2 is ANQGSEA. Here the CDR3 DNA reads TGCAGCGTTTTTACAACAGCCCTCCACTTT. It specifies CSVFTTALHF.

This chain uses TRBV7-9 with TRBJ2-1; 7 bases agree with TRBD1. The CDR3 covers 16 residues. Germline CDR1 and CDR2: SEHNR and FQNEAQ (reference sequence). Trimming removed 5 bases from V and 2 bases from J; junction bases left unmatched: 9. Written as DNA, the CDR3 is TGTGCCAGCAGCCAGGAGGCAGGGGGAACCTACAATGAGCAGTTCTTC. It is translated as CASSQEAGGTYNEQFF.

A note on this clone: Other nucleotide sequences from this sample produce the same CDR3. The chain carries TRBV5-1 and TRBJ2-7; the D gene is possibly TRBD2 (5 bases). CDR1 is SGHRS, CDR2 YFSETQ, per germline. The CDR3 is 14 residues long. V dropped 3 bases and J dropped 0 bases, with 10 bases sitting between them. CDR3 loop: CASSSDGGSYEQYF. The CDR3 DNA reads TGCGCCAGCAGCTCGGACGGAGGCTCCTACGAGCAGTACTTC.

The chain combines TRBV2 with TRBJ1-5; 8 bases fit TRBD1. CDR1 is SNHLY and CDR2 is FYNNEI in the germline V gene. The CDR3 totals 16 residues. The J segment lost 4 bases and the V segment lost 4 bases, leaving 9 bases of the junction unmatched. The CDR3 sequence: CASSASGGRSNQPQHF. The CDR3 DNA is TGTGCCAGCAGTGCTTCAGGGGGCCGATCGAATCAGCCCCAGCATTTT.

The gene calls are TRBV12-5 and TRBJ1-1; D perhaps matches TRBD1 (6 bases). Germline CDR1 LGHNT, CDR2 FRNRAP. The V and J ends lost 4 bases and 6 bases respectively, with 12 bases between them. This CDR3 has 13 residues. The CDR3 bases are TGTGCTAGTGGTTCGGTCAGGGGCTCTGAAGCTTTCTTT. Translated: CASGSVRGSEAFF.